These 31 T cell receptor beta chains originate from one sample sequenced in a study of OX40 agonist ivuxolimab in advanced cancers. The table came from immunoSEQ multiplex PCR; TCRdb's copy has only in-frame clones and leaves some out. Of 70,000 to 95,000 clones listed, around four fifths are singletons. The sample was CD4+ or CD8+ T cells sorted from blood, taken in a trial of the OX40 agonist ivuxolimab. These receptors all stem from an adult with an advanced solid tumor such as melanoma, head and neck, liver or kidney cancer.

The V call is TRBV4-3, the J call TRBJ2-3; D not resolved. The germline V gene encodes CDR1 LGHNA and CDR2 YSLEER. The CDR3 sequence is 15 residues long. Trimming shortened V by 0 bases and J by 6 bases, and 13 bases separated the two germline ends. The CDR3 here is CASSQESRPADTQYF. CDR3 nucleotides: TGCGCCAGCAGCCAAGAATCCCGGCCAGCGGATACGCAGTATTTT.

This rearrangement joins TRBV10-3 to TRBJ2-1; perhaps TRBD2 as D (5 bases). V was clipped by 6 bases and J by 4 bases, with 16 bases between them. This CDR3 spans 15 amino acids. CDR1 ENHRY and CDR2 SYGVKD come from the germline V gene. The CDR3 region has the DNA TGTGCCATCAGGGACGGGGTTGGCGGGTACAATGAGCAGTTCTTC. This encodes CAIRDGVGGYNEQFF.

This clone was seen once. The rearrangement links TRBV12-5 to TRBJ2-1; D is possibly TRBD2 (6 bases). This CDR3 region has 16 residues. Germline CDR1 is LGHNT and CDR2 is FRNRAP. V lost 5 bases, J lost 7 bases, and 21 bases lay in between. The CDR3: CASGPGTPGILNEQFF. CDR3 nucleotide sequence: TGTGCTAGTGGTCCCGGGACTCCCGGTATCCTGAATGAGCAGTTCTTC. Based on the CDR3 plus reference TRBV12-5 and TRBJ2-1, the full variable domain is DARVTQTPRHKVTEMGQEVTMRCQPILGHNTVFWYRQTMMQGLELLAYFRNRAPLDDSGMPKDRFSAEMPDATLATLKIQPSEPRDSAVYFCASGPGTPGILNEQFFGPGTRLTVL.

V usage is TRBV20-1 and J usage is TRBJ2-4, with D hard to call. This CDR3 is built from 11 residues. Trimming removed 8 bases from V and 1 base from J, with 6 bases in between. CDR1 and CDR2 from the germline V gene are DFQATT and SNEGSKA (reference sequence). CDR3 nucleotide sequence: TGCAGTTGCGAGGCCAAAAACATTCAGTACTTC. Translation gives CSCEAKNIQYF.

This sequence joins TRBV30 and TRBJ1-1, with D perhaps matching TRBD1 (5 bases). Germline CDR1 and CDR2: GTSNPN and SVGIG (reference sequence). Trimming cost V 0 bases and J 10 bases, with 27 bases left between them. The CDR3 contains 17 residues. CDR3 protein: CAWSVTRSSGHSARAFF. DNA of the CDR3: TGTGCCTGGAGTGTCACGCGGTCCTCAGGGCACTCAGCCAGAGCTTTCTTT.

A word on this clone: The sample carries other DNA sequences with the same CDR3. This chain uses TRBV5-1 with TRBJ2-2, with a possible D match to TRBD1 (6 bases). The CDR3 length is 13 residues. The germline CDR1 and CDR2 sequences are SGHRS and YFSETQ. V was trimmed by 4 bases and J by 5 bases, leaving 9 bases between them. The CDR3: CASSPQGTGELFF. In DNA form, the CDR3 reads TGCGCCAGCAGCCCGCAGGGGACCGGGGAGCTGTTTTTT.

V gene TRBV9 combines with J gene TRBJ2-4, with D possibly matching TRBD2 (5 bases). V was pared by 3 bases and J by 0 bases, with 19 bases between. This CDR3 has 18 amino acids. Germline CDR1 and CDR2: SGDLS and YYNGEE. The CDR3 sequence: CASSASDPGRRAKNIQYF. Written as DNA, the CDR3 is TGTGCCAGCAGCGCATCGGACCCGGGGAGAAGAGCCAAAAACATTCAGTACTTC.

The gene calls are TRBV5-1 and TRBJ2-3; D may be TRBD1 or TRBD2 (6 bases each). The length of the CDR3 is 15 residues. CDR1 is SGHRS, CDR2 YFSETQ, per germline. The V and J ends lost 4 bases and 1 base respectively, with 13 bases between them. The CDR3 region is CASSRGTTGTDTQYF. CDR3 DNA sequence: TGCGCCAGCAGCCGGGGGACAACAGGCACAGATACGCAGTATTTT.

This clone turned up a few times. The V call is TRBV6-4, the J call TRBJ2-7; TRBD2 agrees at 12 bases. CDR3 size: 15 residues. V dropped 3 bases and J dropped 5; count of bases not matched to a gene: 5. CDR1 is MRHNA, CDR2 SNTAGT, per germline. CDR3 sequence: CASSERPSGRDEQYF. DNA of the CDR3: TGTGCCAGCAGTGAACGGCCTAGCGGGAGGGACGAGCAGTACTTC.

The chain uses TRBV2 and TRBJ2-2; no definite D call. Germline V gene data show CDR1 as SNHLY and CDR2 as FYNNEI. Trimming removed 7 bases at V and 5 bases at J, with 8 bases between. The CDR3 loop spans 12 amino acids. The CDR3 region is CASTMETGELFF. Here the CDR3 DNA reads TGTGCCAGCACGATGGAAACCGGGGAGCTGTTTTTT.

This rearrangement joins TRBV7-2 to TRBJ2-7, with TRBD1 identical over 7 bases. The CDR3 runs to 15 residues. V lost 5 bases and J lost 2; bases outside the gene matches: 9. Germline CDR1 SGHTA, CDR2 FQGNSA. The CDR3: CASSLIRDSPYEQYF. In DNA, the CDR3 is TGTGCCAGCAGCCTTATCCGGGACAGTCCCTACGAGCAGTACTTC.

CDR3 DNA sequence: TGTGCCAGCAGCCCGAGGGGGATCTCTGGAAACACCATATATTTT. It codes for CASSPRGISGNTIYF. The chain is built from TRBV7-2 and TRBJ1-3; TRBD1 might be the D (6 bases). Germline loops: CDR1 SGHTA, CDR2 FQGNSA. The CDR3 length is 15 residues. Trimming removed 5 bases at V and 0 bases at J, with 11 bases between.

The chain couples TRBV11-1 to TRBJ1-5; possibly TRBD1 for D (5 bases). The CDR3 consists of 17 residues. Trimming left V 10 bases short and J 0 bases short, with 22 bases between. The germline CDR1 and CDR2 sequences are SGHAT and FQDESV (reference sequence). The DNA for the CDR3 is TGTGCCAAGTCAAAGGCTGCCATCAGGGTTAGCAATCAGCCCCAGCATTTT. It encodes CAKSKAAIRVSNQPQHF.

The chain uses TRBV5-1 and TRBJ1-1; D is unclear. The CDR3 spans 15 residues. Trimming left V 1 base short and J 1 base short, with 11 bases between. Germline CDR1 is SGHRS and CDR2 is YFSETQ. CDR3 nucleotides: TGCGCCAGCAGCTTGTATCGTCAGGCGAACACTGAAGCTTTCTTT. Encoded protein: CASSLYRQANTEAFF.

The genes are TRBV21-1 and TRBJ2-2; the listed D gene, TRBD2, was not tested against the DNA. TRBV21-1 is a recognized pseudogene. The CDR3 extends over 16 amino acids. CDR3: CASSWSRGGYTGELFF. The CDR3 coding sequence is TGTGCCAGCAGCTGGAGCAGGGGAGGGTACACCGGGGAGCTGTTTTTT.

V and J are TRBV18 and TRBJ1-6; 7 bases are a match to TRBD1. Germline lookup yields CDR1 KGHSH and CDR2 LQKENI. The CDR3 runs to 15 residues. The trim removed 6 bases at V and 8 bases at J, leaving 10 bases unmatched. The CDR3 DNA is TGTGCCAGCTCCCTCCGGGACAGTCTGGATTCACCCCTCCACTTT. Translated: CASSLRDSLDSPLHF.

A remark on this clone: A clone one base away is much larger, so this may be a read error. This sample also contains other DNA sequences that code for the same CDR3. The chain is built from TRBV5-1 and TRBJ1-1, with D unresolved. Germline CDR1 and CDR2: SGHRS and YFSETQ. CDR3 length equals 15 residues. The CDR3 here is CASSLGWGGNTEAFF. The CDR3 nucleotides read TGCGCCAGCAGCTTGGGCTGGGGTGGGAACACTGAAGCCTTCTTT.

The chain is built from TRBV5-1 and TRBJ1-1, with 8 bases identical to TRBD1. The germline gives CDR1 SGHRS, CDR2 YFSETQ. The CDR3 extends over 14 amino acids. V was clipped by 5 bases and J by 1 base; unmatched bases: 4. Here the CDR3 reads CASRPGQANTEAFF. In nucleotides, the CDR3 is TGCGCCAGCAGACCGGGACAGGCGAACACTGAAGCTTTCTTT.

This chain connects TRBV2 to TRBJ2-3; D possibly corresponds to TRBD2 (5 bases). CDR3 length: 14 residues. In germline, CDR1 is SNHLY, CDR2 FYNNEI. Trimming cost V 6 bases and J 2 bases, with 12 bases left between them. The DNA of the CDR3 is TGTGCCAGCAGAGTCGGACTTACCACAGATACGCAGTATTTT. Translating it yields CASRVGLTTDTQYF.

V is TRBV4-2 and J is TRBJ2-7; TRBD1 agrees at 8 bases. Germline lookup yields CDR1 LGHNA and CDR2 YNFKEQ. The CDR3 consists of 15 residues. The junction had 7 bases not matched to a gene; V was cut back by 0 bases and J by 6 bases. In nucleotides, the CDR3 is TGTGCCAGCAGCCAAGATCTCAGGGGGCGAGGCGAGCAGTACTTC. It yields the protein CASSQDLRGRGEQYF.

This chain connects TRBV4-1 to TRBJ1-6; tentative D call: TRBD1 (5 bases). The CDR3 extends over 14 amino acids. From germline, CDR1 is MGHRA and CDR2 YSYEKL. V was shortened by 1 base and J by 9 bases, with 10 bases between the two germline ends. CDR3 protein: CASSQVARVSPLHF. CDR3 nucleotides: TGCGCCAGCAGCCAAGTAGCCAGGGTTTCACCCCTCCACTTT.

The chain carries TRBV5-4 and TRBJ1-2, with no clear D. The CDR3 spans 14 residues. Germline values: CDR1 SGHNT, CDR2 YYREEE (reference sequence). Trimming left V 1 base short and J 2 bases short, with 9 bases between. The DNA for the CDR3 is TGTGCCAGCAGCTTGCCGCAGCGAAACTATGGCTACACCTTC. It specifies CASSLPQRNYGYTF.

This rearrangement joins TRBV6-1 to TRBJ1-2, with D maybe TRBD1 (5 bases). Deletions cut 7 bases from V and 4 bases from J, with 10 bases between. This CDR3 region has 12 residues. Germline loops: CDR1 MNHNS, CDR2 SASEGT. The CDR3 nucleotides read TGTGCCAGCACCCCAGGGATCTATGGCTACACCTTC. Translation: CASTPGIYGYTF.

This chain joins TRBV10-2 and TRBJ2-7; D might be TRBD2 (5 bases). Trimming left V 6 bases short and J 5 bases short, with 11 bases between. Germline-derived CDR1 and CDR2 are WSHSY and SAAADI. The CDR3 runs to 12 residues. CDR3 in amino acids: CASRAGGHEQYF. The CDR3 DNA sequence: TGCGCCAGCAGGGCAGGAGGCCACGAGCAGTACTTC.

The genes are TRBV5-4 and TRBJ2-7, with 16 bases identical to TRBD2. V trimming: 4 bases; J trimming: 1 base; junction bases outside the gene matches: 5. The germline CDR1 and CDR2 sequences are SGHNT and YYREEE (reference sequence). The CDR3 is made up of 17 amino acids. CDR3 residues: CASSLGTSGRVSYEQYF. CDR3 DNA sequence: TGTGCCAGCAGCCTCGGGACTAGCGGGAGGGTATCCTACGAGCAGTACTTC.

This chain links TRBV12-5 with TRBJ1-1, with D unclear. Germline values: CDR1 LGHNT, CDR2 FRNRAP. Trimming cost V 0 bases and J 5 bases, with 13 bases left between them. The CDR3 loop spans 15 amino acids. The CDR3 loop is CASGLVLWVWTEAFF. The CDR3 DNA reads TGTGCTAGTGGTTTGGTACTGTGGGTATGGACTGAAGCTTTCTTT.

This rearrangement joins TRBV18 to TRBJ2-2; tentative D call: TRBD2 (5 bases). The germline gives CDR1 KGHSH, CDR2 LQKENI. V was shortened by 2 bases and J by 0 bases, with 10 bases between the two germline ends. The CDR3 spans 16 residues. CDR3: CASSPFSGTNTGELFF. CDR3 DNA: TGTGCCAGCTCACCATTTTCGGGAACGAACACCGGGGAGCTGTTTTTT.

V gene TRBV9 combines with J gene TRBJ1-2; TRBD1 might be the D (5 bases). The V gene lost 0 bases and the J gene lost 1 base, with 10 bases spanning the gap. In germline, CDR1 is SGDLS, CDR2 YYNGEE. The CDR3 has 15 amino acids. The CDR3 reads CASSVGTGGNYGYTF. The CDR3 region has the DNA TGTGCCAGCAGCGTAGGCACGGGGGGTAACTATGGCTACACCTTC.

This rearrangement joins TRBV5-1 to TRBJ2-5; D remains ambiguous. V was shortened by 1 base and J by 3 bases, with 1 base between the two germline ends. The CDR3 spans 11 residues. Germline CDR1 and CDR2: SGHRS and YFSETQ. The CDR3 loop is CASSLKETQYF. The CDR3 nucleotides read TGCGCCAGCAGCTTGAAAGAGACCCAGTACTTC.

The rearrangement uses TRBV7-9 and TRBJ2-5; D is unclear. Per the germline V gene, CDR1 is SEHNR and CDR2 is FQNEAQ (reference sequence). The germline V and J ends were trimmed by 3 bases and 2 bases, with 7 bases remaining between them. This CDR3 has 13 residues. In DNA, the CDR3 is TGTGCCAGCAGCTTTCCCGGGCAAGAGACCCAGTACTTC. Translated, it gives CASSFPGQETQYF.

The chain carries TRBV6-1 and TRBJ2-7, with D unresolved. Germline V lookup: CDR1 MNHNS, CDR2 SASEGT. The CDR3 runs 13 residues. Trimming stripped 7 bases from V and 9 bases from J, with 19 bases between. The CDR3: CASTKHHQDGQYF. As DNA, the CDR3 is TGTGCCAGCACGAAGCATCACCAGGACGGGCAGTACTTC.